Sequencing of this T cell receptor (beta chain) was carried out in a study of T cells in Graves' hyperthyroidism and ophthalmopathy. The wider study: Peripheral blood was drawn at first diagnosis, prior to all treatment.

In this sample, this clonotype turned up many times. Its specificity is not known. Overall study results and limits: Blood also showed most of the thyroid clonotypes that were expanded above 0.001.

Researchers took RNA transcripts and amplified the TCR beta CDR3 regions from them. The HTBI set primed first-round TCR CDR3 RT-PCR. TCRdb reprocessed the multiplex PCR reads with MiXCR, giving one entry per CDR3 protein. The table shows 640,000 or so distinct CDR3 sequences, with about 14% occurring only once. The receptor was isolated from a woman aged 40 to 55 with Graves' ophthalmopathy. The sequenced material came from blood.

As DNA, the CDR3 is TGTGCCAGCAGTCCAAGTGGCAGGGACGAGACCCAGTACTTC. This translates into CASSPSGRDETQYF. The V call is TRBV12-3 or TRBV12-4, the J call TRBJ2-5; D is perhaps TRBD1 or TRBD2 (5 bases each). V gave up 5 bases and J gave up 5 bases, with 15 bases separating them. The CDR3 totals 14 residues.